This T cell receptor (beta chain) was captured by sequencing in a study of T cells in Graves' hyperthyroidism and ophthalmopathy. Amplification of TCR beta CDR3 regions was performed using RNA transcripts as template. The HTBI primer set drove a first-round RT-PCR of the TCR CDR3. TCRdb ran MiXCR on the multiplex PCR reads and lists one entry per CDR3 protein. The repertoire holds 600,000 to 700,000 distinct CDR3 sequences, with 45% as singletons. The table lists this clonotype with many counts. Germline values: CDR1 ENHRY, CDR2 SYGVKD. The CDR3 covers 15 residues. Trimming shortened V by 6 bases and J by 0 bases, and 15 bases separated the two germline ends.

The sample consisted of peripheral blood or thyroid tissue (not recorded which). The chain couples TRBV10-3 to TRBJ2-7; TRBD2 is a possible D gene (5 bases). This sequence was found in an adult man with Graves' disease, either hyperthyroidism or ophthalmopathy (not recorded which). In nucleotides, the CDR3 is TGTGCCATCAGACCGGACTGGGAGAGCTCCTACGAGCAGTACTTC. Translating gives CAIRPDWESSYEQYF.